This TCR beta chain originates from a study of OX40 agonist ivuxolimab in advanced cancers. Study as a whole: The patients received agonistic anti-OX40 (CD134) antibody ivuxolimab.

Sequencing was performed with immunoSEQ multiplex PCR; in TCRdb, only in-frame clones are kept and a portion is missing. The sample has around 70,000 clones, less than 95% seen once. The sample consisted of CD4+ or CD8+ T cells sorted from blood, taken in a trial of the OX40 agonist ivuxolimab. The clonotype was recovered from an adult with an advanced solid tumor such as melanoma, head and neck, liver or kidney cancer.

CDR3 coding DNA: TGTGCCAGCAGTGAAGCGCGAGGGACAGACAACGACACCTTC. Amino acid sequence: CASSEARGTDNDTF. This chain joins TRBV2 and TRBJ1-2; 7 bases are shared with TRBD1. The germline gives CDR1 SNHLY, CDR2 FYNNEI. The length of the CDR3 is 14 residues. V dropped 0 bases and J dropped 12; count of bases not matched to a gene: 10.